These T cell receptor beta chains were read from a single sample in a study of shared clonotypes between healthy human individuals. Libraries were prepared by immunoSEQ multiplex PCR; TCRdb keeps only in-frame clonotypes and omits some of them. The table records over 400,000 clones, approximately 80% of them present only once. Sequencing was done on a sample of PBMCs. These TCRs come from a woman in her thirties or forties in good health. Some clones in this sample may be carry-over from other donors' samples. Both conserved end residues are part of each CDR3. D genes are given only for firm matches. Size is omitted from some rows. Given values are once, few, many or a class for expanded clones.

J	D	V	size	CDR3	DNA
TRBJ2-7	TRBD2	TRBV5-1	once	CASSLGGGSLYEQYF	TGCGCCAGCAGCCTCGGTGGCGGGAGTTTATACGAGCAGTACTTC
TRBJ2-2	TRBD2	TRBV7-3	NA	CASSLVGRAGELFF	TGTGCCAGCAGCTTAGTTGGGAGGGCCGGGGAGCTGTTTTTT
TRBJ2-1	NA	TRBV19	NA	CASSIISSSYNEQFF	TGTGCCAGTAGTATTATAAGTTCCTCCTACAATGAGCAGTTCTTC
TRBJ1-1	TRBD1	TRBV27	NA	CASSLSGTGAEAFF	TGTGCCAGCAGTTTATCCGGGACAGGGGCTGAAGCTTTCTTT
TRBJ2-2	NA	TRBV11-1	NA	CASRTGPGELFF	TGTGCCAGCAGAACGGGGCCCGGGGAGCTGTTTTTT
TRBJ1-4	NA	TRBV28	NA	CASSLRDAAVNEKLFF	TGTGCCAGCAGTTTAAGGGACGCTGCAGTTAATGAAAAACTGTTTTTT
TRBJ2-1	NA	TRBV11-2	few	CAQRFGNNEQFF	TGTGCACAACGTTTCGGGAACAATGAGCAGTTCTTC
TRBJ1-1	NA	TRBV21-1	NA	CASSKGEVVTEAFF	TGTGCCAGCAGCAAGGGAGAAGTCGTAACTGAAGCTTTCTTT
TRBJ1-1	TRBD1	TRBV28	NA	CASRPGTGDEAFF	TGTGCCAGCAGGCCCGGGACAGGTGATGAAGCTTTCTTT
TRBJ1-4	NA	TRBV27	NA	CASSFSWTRNEKLFF	TGTGCCAGCAGTTTCTCGTGGACGCGTAATGAAAAACTGTTTTTT
TRBJ2-2	TRBD2	TRBV7-3	NA	CASSSGVTGELFF	TGTGCCAGCAGTAGCGGGGTTACCGGGGAGCTGTTTTTT
TRBJ2-1	TRBD2	TRBV19	NA	CASSDPPGTSGKSLLDEQFF	TGTGCCAGTAGTGACCCCCCCGGGACTAGCGGGAAATCTCTGCTGGATGAGCAGTTCTTC
TRBJ1-1	NA	TRBV30	once	CAWTRNTEAFF	TGTGCCTGGACTAGGAACACTGAAGCTTTCTTT
TRBJ2-7	TRBD2	TRBV2	NA	CASSDSGGTYEQYF	TGTGCCAGCAGTGATAGCGGGGGTACCTACGAGCAGTACTTC
TRBJ1-1	NA	TRBV29-1	few	CSVGQLNTEAFF	TGCAGCGTTGGTCAACTGAACACTGAAGCTTTCTTT
TRBJ2-7	NA	TRBV15	once	CATSRDTGSAYEQYF	TGTGCCACCAGCAGAGATACCGGGAGCGCCTACGAGCAGTACTTC
TRBJ2-6	NA	TRBV5-1	NA	CASSLDWGTGANVLTF	TGCGCCAGCAGCTTGGATTGGGGCACTGGGGCCAACGTCCTGACTTTC
TRBJ2-1	TRBD2	TRBV7-2	NA	CASSLDPHNAGENEQFF	TGTGCCAGCAGCTTAGACCCACACAACGCGGGAGAGAATGAGCAGTTCTTC
TRBJ2-7	TRBD1	TRBV7-9	NA	CASSGRGQGRGEQYF	TGTGCCAGCAGCGGCCGGGGACAGGGAAGGGGCGAGCAGTACTTC
TRBJ2-3	TRBD2	TRBV9	NA	CASSVSGDSTDTQYF	TGTGCCAGCAGCGTTAGCGGGGACAGCACAGATACGCAGTATTTT
TRBJ2-7	NA	TRBV11-2	NA	CASRLVGVHEQYF	TGTGCCAGCAGACTGGTGGGTGTCCACGAGCAGTACTTC
TRBJ1-2	NA	TRBV7-9	NA	CASSPGGAAWVGYTF	TGTGCCAGCAGCCCCGGAGGGGCGGCATGGGTTGGCTACACCTTC
TRBJ2-1	TRBD2	TRBV5-4	NA	CASSSRLAGGLYNEQFF	TGTGCCAGCAGCTCTCGACTAGCGGGAGGGCTCTACAATGAGCAGTTCTTC
TRBJ1-2	NA	TRBV7-9	NA	CASSLGANYGYTF	TGTGCCAGCAGCCTGGGAGCTAACTATGGCTACACCTTC
TRBJ2-2	TRBD1	TRBV19	NA	CASSIFRGGRGRGTGELFF	TGTGCCAGTAGTATATTCAGGGGCGGCAGGGGGCGCGGAACCGGGGAGCTGTTTTTT
TRBJ2-5	NA	TRBV18	NA	CASSQERETQYF	TGTGCCAGCTCCCAGGAAAGGGAGACCCAGTACTTC
TRBJ1-1	TRBD1	TRBV7-6	NA	CASSRDRNMNTEAFF	TGTGCCAGCAGCCGGGACAGGAACATGAACACTGAAGCTTTCTTT
TRBJ2-5	TRBD1	TRBV7-2	NA	CASRVERGRETQYF	TGTGCCAGCAGGGTGGAGAGGGGGCGTGAGACCCAGTACTTC
TRBJ2-1	NA	TRBV11-3	NA	CASSRGRANNEQFF	TGTGCCAGCAGCAGGGGGAGGGCTAACAATGAGCAGTTCTTC
TRBJ1-4	NA	TRBV7-9	NA	CAWGGEKLFF	TGTGCCTGGGGGGGTGAAAAACTGTTTTTT
TRBJ2-1	TRBD1	TRBV30	once	CAWGPGGSYNEQFF	TGTGCCTGGGGTCCAGGGGGCTCCTACAATGAGCAGTTCTTC
TRBJ2-2	TRBD2	TRBV9	NA	CASSVAGGNTGELFF	TGTGCCAGCAGCGTAGCGGGAGGGAACACCGGGGAGCTGTTTTTT
TRBJ2-7	NA	TRBV28	NA	CASSFGRRGPYEQYF	TGTGCCAGCAGTTTTGGCAGGAGGGGACCCTACGAGCAGTACTTC
TRBJ2-7	TRBD2	TRBV4-3	NA	CASSRGVSGRAEAYEQYF	TGCGCCAGCAGCCGGGGAGTTAGCGGGAGGGCCGAAGCCTACGAGCAGTACTTC
TRBJ2-7	TRBD2	TRBV30	NA	CAWSASSGRATGYEQYF	TGTGCCTGGAGTGCCTCTAGCGGGAGGGCCACGGGGTACGAGCAGTACTTC
TRBJ2-7	TRBD1	TRBV27	NA	CASTTPGTGASYEQYF	TGTGCCAGCACTACTCCGGGGACAGGGGCCTCCTACGAGCAGTACTTC
TRBJ2-5	TRBD2	TRBV4-1	NA	CASSQGLAGQETQYF	TGCGCCAGCAGCCAAGGTTTAGCGGGCCAAGAGACCCAGTACTTC